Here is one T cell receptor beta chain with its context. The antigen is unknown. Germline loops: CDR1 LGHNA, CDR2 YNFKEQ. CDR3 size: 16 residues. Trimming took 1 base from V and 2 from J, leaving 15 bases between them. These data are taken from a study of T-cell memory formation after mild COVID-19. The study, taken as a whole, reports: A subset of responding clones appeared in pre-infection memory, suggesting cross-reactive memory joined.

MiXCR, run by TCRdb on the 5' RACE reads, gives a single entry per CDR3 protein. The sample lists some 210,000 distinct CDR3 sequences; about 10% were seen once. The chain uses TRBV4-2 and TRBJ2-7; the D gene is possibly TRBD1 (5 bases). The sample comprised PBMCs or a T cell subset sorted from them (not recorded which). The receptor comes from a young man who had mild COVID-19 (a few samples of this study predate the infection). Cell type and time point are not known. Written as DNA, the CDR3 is TGTGCCAGCAGCCAAGCCACCAGTAGGGGCCCCTACGAGCAGTACTTC. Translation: CASSQATSRGPYEQYF.